The 16 T cell receptor beta chains listed next were all sequenced from one sample in a study of shared T cell receptors in the human thymus (dated by TCRdb to the early 2020s). Libraries were made using the immunoSEQ multiplex PCR assay. TCRdb took over this immuneACCESS table, retaining in-frame rearrangements with V and J assigned. Such tables are incomplete; in checked studies, under half of the missing clones stem from an unresolved V gene, and the remainder is unexplained. For this sample the table gives about 710,000 clones, of which 87% were detected only once. Approximately 0.0097% of the sample rests with the top ten. These records were also assigned to another study, of human thymus T cells.

Input material: thymocytes. The receptors originated from a boy under two years old with a congenital heart defect. Donor details come from another sample of the same person, matched by shared clones.

In DNA, the CDR3 is TGTGCCAGCATCTACAGGAAAACTGAAGCTTTCTTT. Protein product: CASIYRKTEAFF. This sequence joins TRBV2 and TRBJ1-1; D might be TRBD1 (5 bases). Trimming cost V 7 bases and J 5 bases, with 11 bases left between them. Per the germline V gene, CDR1 is SNHLY and CDR2 is FYNNEI. CDR3 length: 12 amino acids.

The sample holds a few counts of this clone. J is TRBJ2-7 and V is TRBV28; D is unclear. The length of the CDR3 is 12 residues. The germline CDR1 and CDR2 sequences are MDHEN and SYDVKM. Between the trimmed V and J ends, which lost 6 bases and 7 bases, there was a span of 13 bases. The chain's CDR3 is CASRSVRWEQYF. The CDR3 nucleotides read TGTGCCAGCAGATCTGTGCGTTGGGAGCAGTACTTC.

This clone was seen only a few times. CDR3 DNA: TGTGCCAGCAGTCAACAGGTCTCTGGAAACACCATATATTTT. Protein: CASSQQVSGNTIYF. The genes are TRBV6-5 and TRBJ1-3; a weak D match, TRBD1 (5 bases). V was clipped by 5 bases and J by 0 bases, with 8 bases between them. The CDR3 extends over 14 amino acids. Germline CDR1 reads MNHEY; CDR2 reads SVGAGI.

A single count supports this clone. The CDR3 DNA sequence: TGTGCCTGGAGCCTCTCCGGCGGCCCGCGGCTTGGGAGCATTCAGTACTTC. It yields the protein CAWSLSGGPRLGSIQYF. The chain links TRBV30 to TRBJ2-4; TRBD2 might be the D (5 bases). This CDR3 is built from 17 residues. Germline loops: CDR1 GTSNPN, CDR2 SVGIG (reference sequence). V lost 3 bases and J lost 9, with 27 bases in between.

This clone was detected a few times. The J gene is TRBJ2-2, the V gene TRBV28; TRBD1 aligns across 9 bases. The CDR3 covers 15 residues. V trimming: 3 bases; J trimming: 4 bases; junction bases outside the gene matches: 3. Germline CDR1 and CDR2: MDHEN and SYDVKM. CDR3 sequence: CASSFRDRVTGELFF. The DNA for the CDR3 is TGTGCCAGCAGTTTCCGGGACAGGGTCACCGGGGAGCTGTTTTTT. Full variable domain (remainder filled in from reference TRBV28 and TRBJ2-2): DVKVTQSSRYLVKRTGEKVFLECVQDMDHENMFWYRQDPGLGLRLIYFSYDVKMKEKGDIPEGYSVSREKKERFSLILESASTNQTSMYLCASSFRDRVTGELFFGEGSRLTVL.

This chain joins TRBV19 and TRBJ2-1; 7 positions match TRBD2. The V and J ends lost 5 bases and 0 bases, in that order; junction bases with no gene match: 4. CDR3 length equals 15 residues. Germline V gene lookup returns CDR1 LNHDA and CDR2 SQIVND (reference sequence). This CDR3 reads CASSLAGVSYNEQFF. CDR3 nucleotide sequence: TGTGCCAGTAGTCTCGCGGGGGTCTCCTACAATGAGCAGTTCTTC.

V and J are TRBV2 and TRBJ1-4; 7 nucleotides agree with TRBD1. Germline trimming cut 6 bases from V and 8 bases from J; bases unmatched to any gene: 9. This CDR3 comprises 14 residues. Germline V gene sequence: CDR1 SNHLY, CDR2 FYNNEI. CDR3 nucleotides: TGTGCCAGCAGGGAGACAGGGTTGTGGGAAAAACTGTTTTTT. Translation gives CASRETGLWEKLFF.

V usage is TRBV4-1 and J usage is TRBJ2-1; 9 positions match TRBD2. Trimming removed 2 bases from V and 4 bases from J; junction bases left unmatched: 9. Germline V lookup: CDR1 MGHRA, CDR2 YSYEKL. The CDR3 totals 17 residues. CDR3 sequence: CASSQFTGTSRYNEQFF. CDR3 in DNA: TGCGCCAGCAGCCAATTCACCGGGACTAGCCGTTACAATGAGCAGTTCTTC.

The chain combines TRBV7-9 with TRBJ2-3; no reliable D call. This CDR3 comprises 11 residues. From germline, CDR1 is SEHNR and CDR2 FQNEAQ (reference sequence). The V and J ends lost 1 base and 7 bases respectively, with 3 bases between them. The CDR3 loop is CASSLEHTQYF. The CDR3 DNA sequence: TGTGCCAGCAGCTTAGAGCATACGCAGTATTTT.

J is TRBJ1-2 and V is TRBV7-9, with TRBD1 identical over 7 bases. V dropped 1 base and J dropped 4; count of bases not matched to a gene: 3. Germline V lookup: CDR1 SEHNR, CDR2 FQNEAQ (reference sequence). The length of the CDR3 is 14 residues. CDR3 nucleotides: TGTGCCAGCAGCTTAGTAGGGGGCATCTATGGCTACACCTTC. It is translated as CASSLVGGIYGYTF.

The chain carries TRBV4-1 and TRBJ1-2, with 7 bases that match TRBD1. J gave up 3 bases and V 0 bases, and 4 bases lay outside the gene matches. Germline-derived CDR1 and CDR2 are MGHRA and YSYEKL. This CDR3 contains 15 residues. In DNA form, the CDR3 reads TGCGCCAGCAGCCAAGAAAGGGGGCTCGACTATGGCTACACCTTC. Its translation is CASSQERGLDYGYTF.

This chain connects TRBV28 to TRBJ2-5, with D perhaps TRBD2 (6 bases). Germline assignment: CDR1 MDHEN and CDR2 SYDVKM. V lost 7 bases to trimming and J lost 5 bases, with 14 bases between them. The CDR3 has 13 residues. The CDR3 loop is CASNPASVETQYF. CDR3 nucleotides: TGTGCCAGCAATCCGGCTAGCGTGGAGACCCAGTACTTC. Full variable domain (outside the CDR3, taken from reference TRBV28 and TRBJ2-5): DVKVTQSSRYLVKRTGEKVFLECVQDMDHENMFWYRQDPGLGLRLIYFSYDVKMKEKGDIPEGYSVSREKKERFSLILESASTNQTSMYLCASNPASVETQYFGPGTRLLVL.

The gene calls are TRBV7-6 and TRBJ2-1; a weak D match, TRBD2 (6 bases). This CDR3 spans 16 amino acids. V was clipped by 5 bases and J by 10 bases, with 24 bases between them. Germline V gene sequence: CDR1 SGHVS, CDR2 FNYEAQ. CDR3 in DNA: TGTGCCAGCAGCCCCCGGGAGATGGTAAGCGTCGAAGAGCAGTTCTTC. This codes for CASSPREMVSVEEQFF.

This clone was detected once. The CDR3 is CATSRDIRDFNLPYYEQYF. CDR3 nucleotides: TGTGCCACCAGCAGAGACATCCGGGACTTCAACTTGCCCTACTACGAGCAGTACTTC. The rearrangement uses TRBV15 and TRBJ2-7, with a possible D match to TRBD2 (6 bases). The germline V gene encodes CDR1 LNHNV and CDR2 YYDKDF (reference sequence). The V gene lost 0 bases and the J gene lost 3 bases, with 24 bases spanning the gap. CDR3 size: 19 residues.

This chain links TRBV28 with TRBJ2-4; 7 nucleotides agree with TRBD2. The CDR3 extends over 15 amino acids. The germline gives CDR1 MDHEN, CDR2 SYDVKM. Trimming at V came to 5 bases and at J to 4 bases, leaving 8 bases not matched to a gene. CDR3 protein: CASSPKTSRKNIQYF. CDR3 bases: TGTGCCAGCAGTCCTAAGACTAGCAGAAAAAACATTCAGTACTTC.

This chain's CDR3 is CASSVERGGYNEQFF. Written as DNA, the CDR3 is TGTGCCAGCAGCGTTGAGCGGGGGGGTTACAATGAGCAGTTCTTC. V usage is TRBV9 and J usage is TRBJ2-1; 10 bases line up with TRBD2. V lost 2 bases to trimming and J lost 4 bases; unmatched junction nucleotides: 3. CDR1 is SGDLS and CDR2 is YYNGEE in the germline V gene. The CDR3 runs 15 residues.